The next 8 T cell receptor beta chains were all read from a single sample in a study of T cell repertoires in cytomegalovirus infection. A single record per CDR3 protein comes from TCRdb applying MiXCR to the reads. The table shows fewer than 300,000 distinct CDR3 sequences, with roughly 25% occurring only once. Material for sequencing was PBMCs. The origin of the receptors is a human donor in good health (CMV status not recorded). Some clones in this sample may be carry-over from other donors' samples.

This clonotype was counted at least ten times. The V call is TRBV7-2, the J call TRBJ2-5; D is possibly TRBD1 (5 bases). V lost 5 bases and J 2 bases, leaving 12 bases between the germline ends. Germline V CDR1 and CDR2: SGHTA, FQGNSA. This CDR3 region has 14 residues. CDR3 bases: TGTGCCAGCAGCACCGACAGAATACAAGAGACCCAGTACTTC. It codes for CASSTDRIQETQYF.

This clonotype showed up many times. V gene TRBV12-3 or TRBV12-4 combines with J gene TRBJ2-7; TRBD1 agrees at 12 bases. V lost 5 bases and J lost 6; bases outside the gene matches: 5. CDR3 length: 14 residues. The CDR3 is CASSIRDRGREQYF. The CDR3 bases are TGTGCCAGCAGTATAAGGGACAGGGGGCGCGAGCAGTACTTC.

CDR3 loop: CSVATAYNSPLHF. CDR3 DNA: TGCAGCGTTGCCACCGCCTATAATTCACCCCTCCACTTT. V usage is TRBV29-1 and J usage is TRBJ1-6; D remains unclear. Germline CDR1 is SQVTM and CDR2 is ANQGSEA. This CDR3 is 13 amino acids long. Trimming took off 4 bases at V and 2 bases at J, with 6 bases between the two ends.

The chain combines TRBV12-3 or TRBV12-4 with TRBJ1-6; perhaps TRBD1 as D (6 bases). The V end was cut by 1 base, the J end by 9 bases, with 10 bases between. The CDR3 sequence is 14 residues long. The CDR3 DNA follows: TGTGCCAGCAGTTTAGGGTGGGGGCTTTCACCCCTCCACTTT. It translates to CASSLGWGLSPLHF.

The chain combines TRBV4-1 with TRBJ2-7; no firm D call. CDR1 and CDR2 from the germline V gene are MGHRA and YSYEKL. Between the trimmed V and J ends, which lost 3 bases and 13 bases, there was a span of 19 bases. This CDR3 has 13 amino acids. The CDR3 spells CASSHTTGPTLYV. CDR3 in DNA: TGCGCCAGCAGCCACACCACGGGTCCTACCCTTTACGTC.

The J gene is TRBJ1-1, the V gene TRBV29-1; TRBD1 is a possible D gene (5 bases). Trimming removed 3 bases at V and 7 bases at J, with 6 bases between. CDR3 length equals 10 residues. CDR1 is SQVTM and CDR2 is ANQGSEA in the germline V gene. The CDR3 sequence: CSVEGLEAFF. CDR3 sequence (DNA): TGCAGCGTTGAGGGGCTTGAAGCTTTCTTT.

This clonotype was detected many times. This chain uses TRBV7-8 with TRBJ1-2; a weak D match, TRBD1 (6 bases). The CDR3 is made up of 14 amino acids. V was trimmed by 5 bases and J by 8 bases, leaving 18 bases between them. CDR1 and CDR2 from the germline V gene are SGHVS and FQNEAQ. The CDR3 sequence is CASSPRDTRYGYTF. In nucleotides, the CDR3 is TGTGCCAGCAGCCCGAGGGACACCCGCTACGGCTACACCTTC.

The table lists this clonotype with a few counts. This chain connects TRBV20-1 to TRBJ1-5, with D possibly being TRBD1 (5 bases). Germline assignment: CDR1 DFQATT and CDR2 SNEGSKA (reference sequence). CDR3 size: 15 residues. V lost 7 bases and J 6 bases, leaving 22 bases between the germline ends. The CDR3 loop is CSVWAGRSRGQPQHF. Here the CDR3 DNA reads TGCAGTGTGTGGGCAGGGAGATCGAGGGGTCAGCCCCAGCATTTT.